What follows is one T cell receptor (beta chain) and its context. This entry belongs to a study of shared clonotypes between healthy human individuals. The CDR3 runs to 18 residues. V was pared by 1 base and J by 8 bases, with 12 bases of the junction left unmatched. CDR1 is MNHEY and CDR2 is SMNVEV in the germline V gene (reference sequence). Sequencing was performed with immunoSEQ multiplex PCR; in TCRdb, only in-frame clones are kept and a portion is missing. This sample has around 700,000 clones, with more than 70% found just once. The TCR originated in a woman under 40 in good health. The sample comprised memory CD4+ T cells sorted from blood. The subset here: CD45RA-negative fraction. The rearrangement joins TRBV27 to TRBJ2-1, with 12 positions matching TRBD2. As DNA, the CDR3 is TGTGCCAGCAGTTTATGGCCAAGACAGGGACTAGCGGGTTATGAGCAGTTCTTC. Its protein product is CASSLWPRQGLAGYEQFF.